The entry below describes one T cell receptor beta chain. The antigen remains unidentified. These data are taken from a study of cytotoxic CD8 clonotypes in ibrutinib-treated CLL. Study-level information: Response sampling occurred after a median around eleven months of treatment (range 6 to 36). Samples averaged approximately 250,000 productive templates and approximately 100,000 productive rearrangements. The study's findings and limits: Higher circulating CD8+ T-cell counts strongly accompanied higher baseline clonality, above age-matched healthy donors. Public clonotypes, an uncommon group, contracted or remained stable on treatment.

With V trimmed by 0 bases and J by 4 bases, 2 bases remained unmatched. The V gene's germline CDR1 is SGDLS and CDR2 YYNGEE. The CDR3 has 14 residues. Method: immunoSEQ multiplex PCR; TCRdb's copy keeps in-frame clones and lacks some. The data show about 69,000 clones, with more than 70% seen just once and approximately 7.7% held by the top ten. The chain combines TRBV9 with TRBJ2-7; 9 bases are shared with TRBD2. The sample in question was PBMCs, obtained at disease progression, from a patient treated with ibrutinib. The clonotype was recovered from a human donor with chronic lymphocytic leukemia. The CDR3 sequence is CASSVGSGGYEQYF. The DNA for the CDR3 is TGTGCCAGCAGCGTAGGTAGCGGGGGTTACGAGCAGTACTTC.